This T cell receptor (beta chain) was captured in a study of shared clonotypes between healthy human individuals. CDR1 MGHRA and CDR2 YSYEKL come from the germline V gene. The CDR3 extends over 17 amino acids. Trimming at V came to 0 bases and at J to 6 bases, leaving 11 bases not matched to a gene. Concerning this clone: As yet, its antigen is unknown.

Per sorted-subset replicate PCR, input was approximately 200 ng DNA, representing tens of thousands of T cell genomes. The protocol was immunoSEQ multiplex PCR, while the TCRdb copy is restricted to in-frame clones and leaves out a portion. The sample lists 2 million to 2.5 million clones; less than 95% were seen once. General study findings and limits: In general, naive subsets displayed greater estimated richness than memory subsets did. Non-shared clonotypes had lower generation probabilities than those shared by all four donors.

The sequence came from a man in his late teens or twenties in good health. Some clones in this sample may be carry-over from other donors' samples. The V call is TRBV4-1, the J call TRBJ1-2; 9 bases align to TRBD1. The sequencing input was naive CD4+ T cells from PBMCs. Regarding subset: CD45RA+ positively selected. CDR3 DNA: TGCGCCAGCAGCCAAGACCCGGGACAGGGCTCCCCGGATGGCTACACCTTC. Encoded protein: CASSQDPGQGSPDGYTF.